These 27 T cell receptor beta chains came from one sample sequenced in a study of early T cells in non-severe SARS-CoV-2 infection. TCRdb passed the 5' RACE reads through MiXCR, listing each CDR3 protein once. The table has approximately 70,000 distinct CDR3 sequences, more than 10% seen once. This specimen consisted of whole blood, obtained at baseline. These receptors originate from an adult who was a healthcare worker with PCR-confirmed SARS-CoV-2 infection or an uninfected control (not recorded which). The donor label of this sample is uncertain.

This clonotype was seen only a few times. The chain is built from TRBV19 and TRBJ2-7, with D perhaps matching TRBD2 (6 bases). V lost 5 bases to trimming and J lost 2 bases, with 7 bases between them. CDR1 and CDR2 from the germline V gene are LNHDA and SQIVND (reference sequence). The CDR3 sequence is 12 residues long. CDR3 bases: TGTGCCAGTAGTCCGGGGGCCTACGAGCAGTACTTC. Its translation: CASSPGAYEQYF.

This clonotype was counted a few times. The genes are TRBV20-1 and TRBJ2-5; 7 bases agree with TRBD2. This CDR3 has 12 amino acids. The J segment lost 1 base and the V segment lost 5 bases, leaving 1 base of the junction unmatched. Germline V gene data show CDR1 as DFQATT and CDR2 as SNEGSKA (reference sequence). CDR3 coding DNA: TGCAGTGCTTCTAGCGGCCAAGAGACCCAGTACTTC. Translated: CSASSGQETQYF.

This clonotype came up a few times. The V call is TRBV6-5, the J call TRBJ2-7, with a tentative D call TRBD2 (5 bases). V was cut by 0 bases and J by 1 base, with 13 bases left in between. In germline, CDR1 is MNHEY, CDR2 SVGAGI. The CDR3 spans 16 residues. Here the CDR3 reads CASSYSHGSLSYEQYF. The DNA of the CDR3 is TGTGCCAGCAGTTACTCGCATGGGAGTCTTTCCTACGAGCAGTACTTC.

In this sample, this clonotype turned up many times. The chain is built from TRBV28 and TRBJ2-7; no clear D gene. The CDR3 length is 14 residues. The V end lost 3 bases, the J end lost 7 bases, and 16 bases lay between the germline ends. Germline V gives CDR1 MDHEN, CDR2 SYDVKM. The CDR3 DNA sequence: TGTGCCAGCAGTTTCGAACTGCCCCCAGGAGAGCAGTACTTC. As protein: CASSFELPPGEQYF.

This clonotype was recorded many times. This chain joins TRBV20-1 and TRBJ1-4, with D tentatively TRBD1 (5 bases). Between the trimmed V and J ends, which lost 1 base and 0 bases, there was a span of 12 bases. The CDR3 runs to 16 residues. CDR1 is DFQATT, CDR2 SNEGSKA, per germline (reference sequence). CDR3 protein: CSARVSGRATNEKLFF. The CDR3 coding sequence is TGCAGTGCTAGAGTGTCTGGCAGGGCAACTAATGAAAAACTGTTTTTT.

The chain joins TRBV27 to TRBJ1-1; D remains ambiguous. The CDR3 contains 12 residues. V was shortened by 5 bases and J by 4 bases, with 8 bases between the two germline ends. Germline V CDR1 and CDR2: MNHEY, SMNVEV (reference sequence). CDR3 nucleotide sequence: TGTGCCAGCAGTACCCGGGGCACTGAAGCTTTCTTT. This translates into CASSTRGTEAFF.

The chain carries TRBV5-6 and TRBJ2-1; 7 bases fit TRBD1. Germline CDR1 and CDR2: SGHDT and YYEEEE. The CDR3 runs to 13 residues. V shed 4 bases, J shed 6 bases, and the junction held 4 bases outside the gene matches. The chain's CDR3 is CASSVRQGNEQFF. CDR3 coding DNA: TGTGCCAGCAGCGTTAGACAGGGCAATGAGCAGTTCTTC.

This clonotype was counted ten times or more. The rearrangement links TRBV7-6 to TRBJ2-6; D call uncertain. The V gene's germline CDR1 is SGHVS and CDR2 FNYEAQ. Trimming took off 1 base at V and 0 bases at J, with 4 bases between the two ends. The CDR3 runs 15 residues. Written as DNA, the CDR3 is TGTGCCAGCAGCTTAGGTGGCTCTGGGGCCAACGTCCTGACTTTC. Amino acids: CASSLGGSGANVLTF.

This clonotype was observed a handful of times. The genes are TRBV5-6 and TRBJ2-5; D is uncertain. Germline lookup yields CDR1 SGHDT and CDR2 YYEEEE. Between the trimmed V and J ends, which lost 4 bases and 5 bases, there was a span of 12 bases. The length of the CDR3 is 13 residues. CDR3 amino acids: CASSRPPWETQYF. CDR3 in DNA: TGTGCCAGCAGCAGACCACCGTGGGAGACCCAGTACTTC.

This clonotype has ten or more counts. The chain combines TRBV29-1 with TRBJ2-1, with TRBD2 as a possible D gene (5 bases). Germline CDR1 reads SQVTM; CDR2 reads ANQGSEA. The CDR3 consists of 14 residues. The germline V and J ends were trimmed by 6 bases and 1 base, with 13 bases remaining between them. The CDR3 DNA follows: TGCAGCGTCGGTTTGGACTGGTCCTACAATGAGCAGTTCTTC. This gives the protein CSVGLDWSYNEQFF.

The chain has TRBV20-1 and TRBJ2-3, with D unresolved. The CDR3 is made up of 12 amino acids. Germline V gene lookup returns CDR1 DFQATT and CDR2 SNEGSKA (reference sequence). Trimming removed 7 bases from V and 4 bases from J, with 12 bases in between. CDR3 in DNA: TGCAGTGTATCGGCTTCGGCAGATACGCAGTATTTT. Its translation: CSVSASADTQYF.

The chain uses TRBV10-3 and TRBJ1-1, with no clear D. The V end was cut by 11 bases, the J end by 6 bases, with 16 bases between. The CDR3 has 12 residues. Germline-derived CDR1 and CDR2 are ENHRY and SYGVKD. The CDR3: CAARTGGPEAFF. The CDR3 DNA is TGTGCCGCCAGGACTGGAGGGCCTGAAGCTTTCTTT.

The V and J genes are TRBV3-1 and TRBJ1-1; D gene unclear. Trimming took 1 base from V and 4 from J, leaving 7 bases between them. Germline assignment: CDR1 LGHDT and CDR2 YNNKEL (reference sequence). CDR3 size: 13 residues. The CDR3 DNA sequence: TGTGCCAGCAGCCAAGCACCCGCCACTGAAGCTTTCTTT. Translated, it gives CASSQAPATEAFF.

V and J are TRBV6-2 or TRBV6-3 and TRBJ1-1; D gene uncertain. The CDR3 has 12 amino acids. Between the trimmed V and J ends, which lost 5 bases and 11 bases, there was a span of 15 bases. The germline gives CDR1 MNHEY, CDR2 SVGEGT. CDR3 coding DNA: TGTGCCAGCAGTACCGGAACCCTCAAGGCTTTCTTT. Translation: CASSTGTLKAFF.

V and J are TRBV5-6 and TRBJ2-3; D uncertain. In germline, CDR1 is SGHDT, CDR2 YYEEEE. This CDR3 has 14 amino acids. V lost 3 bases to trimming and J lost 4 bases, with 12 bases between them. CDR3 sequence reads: CASSWGTSADTQYF. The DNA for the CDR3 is TGTGCCAGCAGCTGGGGAACATCGGCAGATACGCAGTATTTT. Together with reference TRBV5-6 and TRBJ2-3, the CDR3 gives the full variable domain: DAGVTQSPTHLIKTRGQQVTLRCSPKSGHDTVSWYQQALGQGPQFIFQYYEEEERQRGNFPDRFSGHQFPNYSSELNVNALLLGDSALYLCASSWGTSADTQYFGPGTRLTVL.

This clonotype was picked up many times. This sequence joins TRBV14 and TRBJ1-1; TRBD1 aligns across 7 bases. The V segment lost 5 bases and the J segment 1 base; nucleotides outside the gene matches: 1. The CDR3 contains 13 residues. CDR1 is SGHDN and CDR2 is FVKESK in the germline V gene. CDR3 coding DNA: TGTGCCAGCAGCTGGGACAGGAACACTGAAGCTTTCTTT. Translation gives CASSWDRNTEAFF.

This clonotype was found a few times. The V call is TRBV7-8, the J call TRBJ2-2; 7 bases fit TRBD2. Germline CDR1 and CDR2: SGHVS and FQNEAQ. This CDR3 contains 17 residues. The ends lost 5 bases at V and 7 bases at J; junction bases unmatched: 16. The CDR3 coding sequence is TGTGCCAGCAGCCCCGCCCGATGGCGGGAGTTCGTCGGGGAGCTGTTTTTT. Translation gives CASSPARWREFVGELFF.

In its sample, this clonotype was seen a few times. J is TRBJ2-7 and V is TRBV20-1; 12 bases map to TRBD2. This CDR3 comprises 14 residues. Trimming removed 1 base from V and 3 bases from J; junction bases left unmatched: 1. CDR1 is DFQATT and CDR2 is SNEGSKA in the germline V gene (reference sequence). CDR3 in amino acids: CSARGLAGVYEQYF. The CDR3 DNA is TGCAGTGCTAGAGGACTAGCGGGGGTCTACGAGCAGTACTTC.

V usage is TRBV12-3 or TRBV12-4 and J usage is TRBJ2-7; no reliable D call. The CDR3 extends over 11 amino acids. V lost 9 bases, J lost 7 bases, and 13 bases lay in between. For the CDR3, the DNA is TGTGCCAGGCTTCAGGACGAAGAGCAGTACTTC. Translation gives CARLQDEEQYF.

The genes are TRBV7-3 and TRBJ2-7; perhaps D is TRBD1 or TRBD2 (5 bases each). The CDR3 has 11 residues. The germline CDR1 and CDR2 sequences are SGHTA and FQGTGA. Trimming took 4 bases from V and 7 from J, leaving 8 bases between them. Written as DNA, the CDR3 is TGTGCCAGCAGCTCTGGGGGTGAGCAGTACTTC. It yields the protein CASSSGGEQYF.

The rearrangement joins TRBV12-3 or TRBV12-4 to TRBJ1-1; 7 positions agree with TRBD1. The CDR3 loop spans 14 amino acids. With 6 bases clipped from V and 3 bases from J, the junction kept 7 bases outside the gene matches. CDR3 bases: TGTGCCAGCAGCCCTGACAGGGCCGACACTGAAGCTTTCTTT. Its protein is CASSPDRADTEAFF.

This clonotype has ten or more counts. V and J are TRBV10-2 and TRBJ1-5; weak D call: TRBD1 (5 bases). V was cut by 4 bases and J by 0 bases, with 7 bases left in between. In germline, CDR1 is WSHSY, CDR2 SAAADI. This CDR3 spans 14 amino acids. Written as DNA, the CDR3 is TGCGCCAGCAGTGGACAGAATAGCAATCAGCCCCAGCATTTT. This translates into CASSGQNSNQPQHF.

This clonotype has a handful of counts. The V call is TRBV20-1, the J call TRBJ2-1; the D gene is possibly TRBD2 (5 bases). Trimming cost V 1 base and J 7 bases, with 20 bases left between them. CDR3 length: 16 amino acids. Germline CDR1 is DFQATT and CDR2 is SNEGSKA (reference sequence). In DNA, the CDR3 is TGCAGTGCTAGAGTGGGAGTGGTTTTGGTTAGGAATGAGCAGTTCTTC. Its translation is CSARVGVVLVRNEQFF.

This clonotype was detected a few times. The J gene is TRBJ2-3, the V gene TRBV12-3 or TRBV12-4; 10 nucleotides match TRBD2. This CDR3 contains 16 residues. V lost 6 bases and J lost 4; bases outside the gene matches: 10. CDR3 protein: CASSLPTSGVSDTQYF. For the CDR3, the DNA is TGTGCCAGCAGCCTACCAACTAGCGGGGTTTCAGATACGCAGTATTTT.

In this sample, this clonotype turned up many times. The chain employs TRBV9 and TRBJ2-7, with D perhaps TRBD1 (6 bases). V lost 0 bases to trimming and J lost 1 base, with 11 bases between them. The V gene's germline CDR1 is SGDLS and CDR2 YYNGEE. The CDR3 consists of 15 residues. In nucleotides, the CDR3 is TGTGCCAGCAGCGTAGCAGGGGCCGGATCCTACGAGCAGTACTTC. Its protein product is CASSVAGAGSYEQYF.

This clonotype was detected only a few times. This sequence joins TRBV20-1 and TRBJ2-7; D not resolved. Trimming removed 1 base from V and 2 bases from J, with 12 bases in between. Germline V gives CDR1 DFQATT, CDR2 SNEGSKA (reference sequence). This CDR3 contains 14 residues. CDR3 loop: CSARASLNPYEQYF. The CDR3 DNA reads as TGCAGTGCTAGAGCTTCGCTGAACCCCTACGAGCAGTACTTC.

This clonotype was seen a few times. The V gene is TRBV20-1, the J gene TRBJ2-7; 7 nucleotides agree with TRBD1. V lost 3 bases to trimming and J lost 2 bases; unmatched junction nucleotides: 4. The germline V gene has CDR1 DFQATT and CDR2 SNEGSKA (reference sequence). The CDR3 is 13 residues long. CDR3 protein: CSASGQVPYEQYF. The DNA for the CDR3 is TGCAGTGCTAGCGGACAGGTACCCTACGAGCAGTACTTC.